Given below is one TCR beta chain in context. The antigen is undetermined. Generated by immunoSEQ multiplex PCR, the TCRdb table keeps only in-frame clones and is missing some. The data show 30,000 to 45,000 clones, with approximately 85% seen just once and about 1.6% held by the top ten. The data originate from a study of T cells in narcolepsy. Study details: Patients with NT1 or NT2 and healthy control donors were enrolled.

The study's findings and limits: Some memory CD4+ repertoires had no autoreactive clone sequences. Autoreactive clonotypes reportedly recurred in blood of same and different patients, not controls. Comparing one patient's CSF and blood CD4+ clonotypes highlighted HCRT- and TRIB2-specific autoreactive clonotypes.

Germline CDR1 reads ENHRY; CDR2 reads SYGVKD. This CDR3 has 13 residues. The V end was cut by 8 bases, the J end by 5 bases, with 13 bases between. The sequence was collected from a human donor with narcolepsy. Sequenced material: CD45RA- memory CD4+ T cells from PBMCs. The rearrangement joins TRBV10-3 to TRBJ1-5, with D maybe TRBD1 (5 bases). CDR3 sequence reads: CAISLGEDQPQHF. CDR3 sequence (DNA): TGTGCCATCTCTTTAGGGGAGGATCAGCCCCAGCATTTT.